The entry below gives a single T cell receptor beta chain sequence along with its context. There is no known antigen for this receptor. The input lacks base qualities; no much larger clone sits a single base away. Taken with the paper, the label for time point translates to: about 28 days (+/-7) after the second vaccine dose. AZD1222 recipients with second doses at about 4 weeks or about 12 weeks were pooled, because spike-specific TCR depth and breadth did not differ between schedules. Vaccinee samples came from UK trials COV001 and COV002, including a single-blind randomized controlled phase 2/3 trial of AZD1222 (ChAdOx1 nCoV-19) in healthy adults. For TCRbeta chain sequencing, PBMC samples from trial participants were taken at day 0 and at day 28 after the second dose. The CDR3 regions of human TCRbeta chains were analyzed by immunosequencing. In the original analysis: Repertoire TCRs were matched against a reference library of SARS-CoV-2-specific TCRs generated with the MIRA antigen-specificity platform. Breadth meant the fraction of unique TCRs that were SARS-CoV-2-associated, whereas depth meant the fraction of total T cells that were SARS-CoV-2-associated. Using the MIRA data, every spike-specific TCR was mapped to the spike region that the TCR reacted to and assigned to either a CD4 or a CD8 class. Log10-transformed breadth and depth values were compared by one-way ANOVA with Sidak's multiple comparisons tests. Sourced from immuneACCESS, this table was stored by TCRdb with only in-frame sequences that have V and J called. A share of the clones is absent; for the studies checked, an unresolved V gene accounts for under half, and the remainder has no known explanation. V and J calls and clone size come straight from that table; D and trimming were deduced from the DNA. The sample table lists tens of thousands of clones, about 91% of them with a count of one. About 9.3% of the sample is held by the ten biggest clonotypes.

The data belong to a study of T cell responses to AZD1222 COVID-19 vaccine (dated by TCRdb to about 2021). For the study in its entirety: A total of about 240 trial participants underwent TCR sequencing, of whom 207 received two doses of AZD1222 and some 25 received two doses of the MenACWY control vaccine. Trial participants were enrolled by age into 18-55, 56-69 and 70-plus year subgroups, with about 150, 27 and 61 TCR-sequenced participants respectively.

Overall study results and their limits: Conclusions about previously exposed vaccinees are limited because only a handful of AZD1222 recipients were SARS-CoV-2 seropositive at baseline. Participants were mostly white British, with more females than males. The authors suggested clonal diversity may have been underestimated. The 56-69-year group was small, and its depth increase did not reach significance, likely because of low power. Because no day 14 peak-response samples were available, the repertoires could be characterized only after the peak T cell response. Epitopes outside the regions mutated in the B.1.351 and B.1.1.7 variants were reportedly recognized by nearly half of the unique spike-specific TCRs. The vaccine-associated CD4 TCRs covered the entire spike protein, and the dominant responses fell in regions 160-218 and 743-854. After two AZD1222 doses, spike-specific TCR breadth and depth were significantly higher than at day 0 and than in MenACWY recipients.

Cut back by 6 bases and 5 bases, the V and J ends lie 10 bases apart. CDR3 length: 12 amino acids, cysteine to phenylalanine. Only the CDR3 part of the read is kept: 36 bases, read in frame from the first base. CDR1 and CDR2 were assigned from the germline V gene as ENHRY and SYGVKD. In this chain, TRBV10-3 is recombined with TRBJ2-5; the D gene is perhaps TRBD1 or TRBD2, as each covers 5 bases. The sequence came from an adult who received the AZD1222 COVID-19 vaccine. The material sequenced was peripheral blood, taken 28 days after the second AZD1222 dose. The DNA is TGTGCCATCAGGGGGCGCGGGGAGACCCAGTACTTC. Its amino acids are CAIRGRGETQYF.